The present T cell receptor beta chain was sequenced within a study of T cells after posttransplantation cyclophosphamide. Assay used: immunoSEQ multiplex PCR; TCRdb lists only in-frame clones, some missing. The sample presents about 39,000 clones, none singletons. The CDR3 loop spans 13 amino acids. V lost 11 bases and J lost 5; bases outside the gene matches: 11. The germline V gene encodes CDR1 MNHNY and CDR2 SVGAGI (reference sequence). This clone was recorded many times. The rearrangement joins TRBV6-6 to TRBJ1-1, with 7 bases identical to TRBD1. The receptor was isolated from a woman in her 50s in good health and a related stem cell transplant donor. The sequencing input was PBMCs. The CDR3 reads CAAKDREATEAFF. CDR3 DNA sequence: TGTGCCGCCAAAGACAGGGAGGCGACTGAAGCTTTCTTT.